This T cell receptor beta chain was identified in a study of technical replicates of blood from a few donors. The CDR3 is 11 residues long. Germline CDR1 SGHTS, CDR2 YDEGEE. The V end lost 4 bases, the J end lost 3 bases, and 5 bases lay between the germline ends. Profiled with immunoSEQ multiplex PCR; TCRdb holds only in-frame clones, not every one. The repertoire holds approximately 80,000 clones, with roughly 91% as singletons. This clone was seen once. The receptor's source is a human donor in good health. J is TRBJ2-7 and V is TRBV5-8; no clear D gene. Sequenced: T cells isolated from PBMCs. CDR3 in amino acids: CASSPLYEQYF. The CDR3 nucleotides are TGTGCCAGCAGCCCTCTCTACGAGCAGTACTTC.